The 3 T cell receptor beta chains reported below all come from one sample, sequenced in a study of vaccination and CD4 T cells after COVID-19. TCRdb re-called the PCR reads with MiXCR, one entry per CDR3 protein. This table has 20,000 or so distinct CDR3 sequences, around 58% appearing once. Here the sequenced sample was CD4+ T cells from blood, taken before SARS-CoV-2 vaccination. The receptors originated from a human donor who had recovered from COVID-19.

V gene TRBV6-1 combines with J gene TRBJ2-5; the match to TRBD1 covers 7 bases. Germline CDR1 and CDR2: MNHNS and SASEGT. With 8 bases clipped from V and 2 bases from J, the junction kept 11 bases outside the gene matches. This CDR3 has 15 amino acids. The chain's CDR3 is CASSLDRWNQETQYF. CDR3 coding DNA: TGTGCCAGCTCATTGGACAGGTGGAATCAAGAGACCCAGTACTTC.

The chain uses TRBV6-5 and TRBJ2-1; weak D call: TRBD2 (5 bases). Deletions cut 2 bases from V and 8 bases from J, with 13 bases between. The CDR3 is 14 residues long. The germline V gene has CDR1 MNHEY and CDR2 SVGAGI. The chain's CDR3 is CASSYLRGSDEQFF. The CDR3 coding sequence is TGTGCCAGCAGTTACCTCAGAGGGAGTGATGAGCAGTTCTTC.

The chain joins TRBV7-2 to TRBJ1-5; D remains ambiguous. This CDR3 contains 14 residues. Per the germline V gene, CDR1 is SGHTA and CDR2 is FQGNSA. Trimming stripped 0 bases from V and 6 bases from J, with 9 bases between. DNA for the CDR3: TGTGCCAGCAGCTTAGCTGGGAGTCCTCAGCCCCAGCATTTT. This encodes CASSLAGSPQPQHF.